This T cell receptor beta chain originates from a study of cytomegalovirus exposure and HLA in healthy donors (dated by TCRdb to the late 2010s). Notes on the research overall: In an earlier analysis of several hundred of the donors, 276 Gb of sequence data and some 120 million unique TCR beta sequences from approximately 180 million T cells were reported. Approximately 330 gigabases of sequencing data and around 80 million unique TCR sequences made up an early release that covered nearly 650 HLA-typed donors. Among the roughly 400 genotyped donors, about 85% belonged to the genetic ancestry cluster associated with self-reported Caucasian donors. The study aimed to test whether signatures of past pathogen exposure could be identified by cataloging public T cell receptors. The study profiled the T cell repertoires of 666 subjects by immunosequencing and related them to cytomegalovirus serostatus. Along with the roughly 670-subject first cohort, a separate validation cohort of 120 different subjects was used. High-throughput TCR immunosequencing, statistical association of individual TCRs with disease status, and machine learning were combined to predict cytomegalovirus infection status. To study patterns of TCR occurrence, a later analysis re-analyzed previously published TCR beta repertoires from several hundred donors and added high-resolution HLA genotyping. Rather than using new phenotypic data, the later analysis identified candidate immune exposures from TCR beta sequences and from how often those sequences occurred across donors. In an earlier analysis of 587 of the donors, high-throughput TCR beta sequencing was used to judge whether each TCR beta V gene segment behaved as functional or pseudogenic. Donor age, sex, ethnicity and CMV serostatus were compiled alongside the repertoire data. A later genetic analysis took genome-wide SNP genotypes for about 55% of the 666 donors and used that subset as a discovery cohort. Every discovery cohort repertoire had been produced on one sequencing platform. HLA typing covered class I and class II loci at four-digit resolution. The number of donors typed differed by locus, with 629-630 for A, B, C, DRB1 and DQB1, roughly 550 for DQA1, over 600 for DPA1, and some 440 for DPB1. About 5 DR-DQ haplotypes were handled as single units for association and clustering, since linkage in the cohort was strong. On average, around 200,000 unique TCR beta nucleotide sequences were sequenced per donor among 398 genotyped donors of the cohort, with 15% to 20% of those sequences being non-productive.

The germline V gene supplies CDR1 SGHTA and CDR2 FQGNSA. CDR3 length: 15 amino acids, cysteine to phenylalanine. The retained sequence is limited to the CDR3, 45 bases, with the frame set at the first base. V is pruned by 5 bases and J by 5 bases, leaving 5 bases of the junction without a gene match. The cohort was made up of about 610 healthy bone marrow donors. At the time of sampling, every cohort member was nominally healthy, though immune exposures that went unrecorded were likely present. The donor tested CMV seropositive and was one of the 289 seropositive cohort members. Every donor gave a peripheral blood sample, and the peripheral blood mononuclear cells from that sample were used for TCR beta sequencing. Genomic DNA was extracted from the blood cell samples with the Qiagen DNeasy Blood Extraction Kit. Details on this clone: What antigen it recognizes has not been identified. No much larger clonotype is one base removed from it; base qualities were not supplied.

The library was generated by the immunoSEQ multiplex PCR assay. The multiplex PCR relied on a mix of 60 forward primers for TCR Vbeta segments and 13 reverse primers for TCR Jbeta segments. The CDR3 region of rearranged TCR beta genes was amplified from genomic DNA with a multiplex PCR assay. The amplified TCR beta libraries were sequenced on the Illumina HiSeq System as 87-base-pair reads. Per the original workflow: In a later analysis, tens of millions of unique TCR beta chains were counted across the 500 to 850 repertoires, and roughly 11 million of these chains were shared by at least two donors. A nearest-neighbor algorithm error-corrected the raw reads and collapsed the reads into unique sequences, merging closely related sequences to remove PCR and sequencing errors. To assign V, D and J gene segments, CDR3 sequences were aligned to IMGT reference sequences. For a sequence to be retained, a match of at least six nucleotides was required to both a V gene segment and a J gene segment. A rearrangement counted as productive if the CDR3 had no stop codons and remained in frame with V and J, and every other rearrangement counted as non-productive. Following IMGT convention, CDR3 was defined as the stretch from the second conserved V-encoded cysteine up to the conserved J-encoded phenylalanine. The earlier analysis of 587 of the donors excluded any sequence lacking an unambiguous match to a single V gene segment. In an earlier analysis of 500 to 750 of the donors, V segments were called functional above 56.7% productive rearrangements and were called segregating when the between-donor standard deviation exceeded 5%. To diagnose cytomegalovirus status from the catalog of TCR beta chain sequences, a statistical classification framework was built. V and J gene assignment, in a later analysis, came from comparing TCR nucleotide sequences with IMGT/GENE-DB human TR gene sequences. Using the TCRdist pipeline, a later analysis assigned CDR3 sequences along with most-parsimonious VDJ recombination scenarios. A later analysis defined each TCR beta chain by its CDR3 amino acid sequence plus V-gene family, and excluded reads lacking a unique V-gene family. A later analysis removed 550 to 700 highly shared, low-generation-probability nucleotide sequences to deal with suspected cross-contamination and a sequencing artifact. In a later analysis, a clonal expansion index was calculated for each public chain from normalized within-repertoire ranks of inferred template counts. A later analysis computed generation probabilities with a VDJ recombination model fitted to out-of-frame rearrangements, and checked the results against IGoR. Hypergeometric tests were used in a later analysis to score TCR-TCR, TCR-HLA and TCR-CMV co-occurrence, with a repertoire-size bias correction applied to the TCR pairs. A later analysis estimated false discovery rates by permuting HLA or CMV assignments 20 times. In a later analysis, co-occurring TCRs were grouped using DBSCAN, and TCRdist sequence similarity was added for clustering within HLA-allele-positive subsets. Co-occurrence clustering excluded repertoires with fewer than 30,000 or more than 120,000 public chains, plus five with anomalous nucleotide sharing. TCRdb carries this immuneACCESS record with in-frame sequences only. Its versions omit some clonotypes, under half of them owing to an unresolved V gene in the studies checked, with the rest unexplained. That table gives V, J and clone size, and the DNA gave D and trimming. The sample contains more than 150,000 clones, less than 90% of them found a single time. In total, the top ten clones hold around 1.4% of the sample.

Points the paper makes about the study in general: In this cohort, only TCR beta chains were sequenced, and detectable features were limited by the absence of alpha or paired-chain data. In a later analysis, TCR association rates were found to vary across HLA loci, with the most associated TCRs seen for DRB1 alleles and the fewest for HLA-C alleles. In an earlier analysis of around 600 of the donors, most TCR beta V segments were observed in productive rearrangements about 87% or about 30% of the time, broadly matching IMGT annotations. The classifier was reported to diagnose cytomegalovirus status with high specificity and sensitivity in both the original and validation cohorts. A total of fewer than 200 TCR beta chains were listed by the study as associated with cytomegalovirus. A further reported finding was that TCR beta sequences accurately predicted the HLA-A and HLA-B alleles for most subjects in the first cohort. The authors suggested that the approach could potentially be extended to other disease states and immunological phenotypes. When HLA alleles, especially DR and DQ, strongly co-occurred, attributing TCR associations to individual alleles was difficult. According to a later analysis, parvovirus B19, influenza, CMV and Epstein-Barr virus appeared linked to several top co-occurrence clusters. A cluster of highly shared sequence variants was judged likely to be a technical artifact of the sequencing pipeline. Specific HLA alleles were associated with 16,951 TCR beta sequences at a false discovery rate of 0.05 in a later analysis. HLA typing was unavailable for some donors at each locus, so association tests used only the typed subset. In a later analysis, HLA-associated TCR beta chains were found to be more clonally expanded and to have lower generation probabilities than equally common non-associated chains. Because counts were too low, roughly 18 rarely observed V segments, including chromosome 9 orphons, were left out of the earlier analysis of 587 of the donors. Immune exposure information for the cohort was limited to CMV serostatus. According to a later analysis, most CMV-associated TCR beta chains appeared to be HLA-restricted, and the HLA associations seemed to be driven largely by CMV exposure. Across donors, most TCR sequences were observed very rarely, whereas some public TCRs were present in many individuals. A later genetic analysis reported fewer N-insertions in productive TCRs among donors in an Asian-associated ancestry cluster than the roughly 620-donor mean. In a later genetic analysis, a missense DCLRE1C variant was associated with V-gene and J-gene trimming of TCR beta chains, and the association was replicated in an independent cohort. Roughly uniform sequencing depth across donors was assumed in presence/absence analyses, although this assumption may not hold. Correlated functional status among segregating V segments might reflect linkage disequilibrium, but an unknown experimental factor could not be ruled out. A few of the identified cytomegalovirus-associated TCR beta chains were confirmed in vitro to be specific for cytomegalovirus antigens. Some IMGT-functional V segments, including TRBV6-2 and TRBV6-3, could not be distinguished by the 87-base-pair reads and were therefore excluded.

The chain uses TRBV7-2 and TRBJ1-4; the junction holds 10 bases that match TRBD1. This receptor was identified in a girl aged 10 to 17 in good health and CMV-seropositive. The sequenced sample consisted of PBMCs. The CDR3 loop reads CASSPPGQGNEKLFF. The sequenced DNA is TGTGCCAGCAGCCCCCCGGGACAGGGGAATGAAAAACTGTTTTTT.